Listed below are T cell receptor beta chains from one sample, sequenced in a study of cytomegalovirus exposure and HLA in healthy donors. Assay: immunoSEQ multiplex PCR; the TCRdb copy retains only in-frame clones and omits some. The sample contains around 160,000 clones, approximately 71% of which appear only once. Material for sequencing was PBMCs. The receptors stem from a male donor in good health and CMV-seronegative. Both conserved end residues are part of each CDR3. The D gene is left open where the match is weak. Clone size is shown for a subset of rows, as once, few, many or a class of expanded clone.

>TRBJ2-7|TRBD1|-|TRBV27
TGTGCCAGCAGTGCCGGGACAGATTCCTACGAGCAGTACTTC
CASSAGTDSYEQYF
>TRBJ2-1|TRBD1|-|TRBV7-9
TGTGCCAGGGAAGGACAGGGGAGGGATGAGCAGTTCTTC
CAREGQGRDEQFF
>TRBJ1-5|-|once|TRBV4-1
TGCGCCAGCAGCCAAGGAGGGACACATAGCAATCAGCCCCAGCATTTT
CASSQGGTHSNQPQHF
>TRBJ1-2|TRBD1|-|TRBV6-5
TGTGCCAGTAGCCCTAGTGGGCAGGGGGGTGGCTACACCTTC
CASSPSGQGGGYTF
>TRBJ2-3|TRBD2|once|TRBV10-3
TGTGCCATCTTAGGCACTAGCGGGGGTAGCACAGATACGCAGTATTTT
CAILGTSGGSTDTQYF
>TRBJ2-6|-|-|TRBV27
TGTGCCAGCAGTTCCCTGGACAGCGACTCTGGGGCCAACGTCCTGACTTTC
CASSSLDSDSGANVLTF
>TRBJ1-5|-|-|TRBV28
TGTGCCACGGGGGGATATAGCAATCAGCCCCAGCATTTT
CATGGYSNQPQHF
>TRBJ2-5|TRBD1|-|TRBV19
TGTGCCAGTAGTTCAGACAGGGGACGCGGGGAGACCCAGTACTTC
CASSSDRGRGETQYF
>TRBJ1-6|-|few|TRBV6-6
TGTGCCAGCAGTTCTCAGGGGATGGGTAATTCACCCCTCCACTTT
CASSSQGMGNSPLHF
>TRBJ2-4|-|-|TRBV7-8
TGTGCCAGCAGCTTAGCTCTGGCGGGGTATGGGAACATTCAGTACTTC
CASSLALAGYGNIQYF
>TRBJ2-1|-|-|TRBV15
TGTGCCACCAGCAGAGGAGGGGGAAATGAGCAGTTCTTC
CATSRGGGNEQFF
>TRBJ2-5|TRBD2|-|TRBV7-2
TGTGCCAGCAGCTCGACTAGCGGGAACATAAAGACCCAGTACTTC
CASSSTSGNIKTQYF
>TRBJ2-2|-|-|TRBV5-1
TGCGCCAGCAGCTTGACGACAGCAGACACCGGGGAGCTGTTTTTT
CASSLTTADTGELFF
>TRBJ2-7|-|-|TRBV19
TGTGCCAGTAGTATGCTCTCATCAAGGGGCGCGTTCCACGAGCAGTACTTC
CASSMLSSRGAFHEQYF
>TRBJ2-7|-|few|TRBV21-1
TGTGCCAGCCCGACGGCTAGCTCCTACGAGCAGTACTTC
CASPTASSYEQYF
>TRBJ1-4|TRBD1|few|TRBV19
TGTGCCAGTAGGGGCGGGGACAGAGAAAATGAAAAACTGTTTTTT
CASRGGDRENEKLFF
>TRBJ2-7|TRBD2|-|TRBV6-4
TGTGCCAGCAGTGCCGGCGGGGGGGGGTCCTACGAGCAGTACTTC
CASSAGGGGSYEQYF
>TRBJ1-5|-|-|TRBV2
TGTGCCAGCAGAGCCGAGGGCAATCAGCCCCAGCATTTT
CASRAEGNQPQHF
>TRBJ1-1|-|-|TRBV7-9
TGTGCCAGCAGCTTAAATTTTATGAACACTGAAGCTTTCTTT
CASSLNFMNTEAFF
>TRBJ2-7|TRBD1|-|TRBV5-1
TGCGCCAGCAGCTTAAGAGGACAGGGGGGGTACGAGCAGTACTTC
CASSLRGQGGYEQYF
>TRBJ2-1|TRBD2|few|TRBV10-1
TGCGCCAGCAGTGAGTCGGTGGGAGGGGCGGATAGCTCCTACAATGAGCAGTTCTTC
CASSESVGGADSSYNEQFF
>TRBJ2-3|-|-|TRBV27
TGTGCCACCGCTGACACCCCCTTTGGCACAGATACGCAGTATTTT
CATADTPFGTDTQYF
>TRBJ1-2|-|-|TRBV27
TGTGCCAGCAGGAAGGAGCTGGCGGGCAACTATGGCTACACCTTC
CASRKELAGNYGYTF
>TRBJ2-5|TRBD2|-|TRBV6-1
TGTGCCAGCAGGGGGTACGGGAGGGCCCAAGAGACCCAGTACTTC
CASRGYGRAQETQYF
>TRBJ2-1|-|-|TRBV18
TGTGCCAGCTCATCGCTAGCGAGTGAGCAGTTCTTC
CASSSLASEQFF
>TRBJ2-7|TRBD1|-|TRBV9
TGTGCCAGCAGCGACCTGGACAGGGACGAGCAGTACTTC
CASSDLDRDEQYF
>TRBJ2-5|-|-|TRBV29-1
TGCAGCGTTGCCCGACAGCTGGATCAAGAGACCCAGTACTTC
CSVARQLDQETQYF
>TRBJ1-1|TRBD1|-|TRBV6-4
TGTGCCAGCAGTGAAGTACCAGGGGGTGCAATTGAAGCTTTCTTT
CASSEVPGGAIEAFF
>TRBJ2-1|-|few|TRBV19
TGTGCCAGTAGCCCGGGACAATACAATGAGCAGTTCTTC
CASSPGQYNEQFF
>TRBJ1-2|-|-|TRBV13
TGTGCCAGCAGCAGGGAGGTCGGTGGCTACACCTTC
CASSREVGGYTF
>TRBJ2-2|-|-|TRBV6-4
TGTGCCAGCAGAGTGGGACAAAACACCGGGGAGCTGTTTTTT
CASRVGQNTGELFF
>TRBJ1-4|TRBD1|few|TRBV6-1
TGTGCCAGCGGGACAGGGGGTGAAAAACTGTTTTTT
CASGTGGEKLFF
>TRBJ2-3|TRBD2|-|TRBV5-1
TGCGCCAGCAGCTCACGGACTAGCGGGAGCACAGATACGCAGTATTTT
CASSSRTSGSTDTQYF
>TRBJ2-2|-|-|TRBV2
TGTGCCAGCAAGAGTTCGAACACCGGGGAGCTGTTTTTT
CASKSSNTGELFF
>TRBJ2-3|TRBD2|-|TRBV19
TGTGCCAGTAGTTTCCCTAGCGGGGGTCGAGATACGCAGTATTTT
CASSFPSGGRDTQYF
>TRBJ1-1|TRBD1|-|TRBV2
TGTGCCAGCAGTCCCTCAGGGGGATCGAACACTGAAGCTTTCTTT
CASSPSGGSNTEAFF
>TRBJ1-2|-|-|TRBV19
TGTGCCAGTAGTACCTCAGGGTTGTGGGATGGCTACACCTTC
CASSTSGLWDGYTF
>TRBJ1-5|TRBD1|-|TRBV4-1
TGCGCCAGCAGCCAAGAGGGGACAGGTTGGGATCAGCCCCAGCATTTT
CASSQEGTGWDQPQHF
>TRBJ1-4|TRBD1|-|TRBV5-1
TGCGCCAGCAGCCCGACAGGGGTAAATGAAAAACTGTTTTTT
CASSPTGVNEKLFF
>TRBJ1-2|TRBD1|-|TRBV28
TGTGCCAGCAGTTCCGGAGCGACAGGGGTCTATGGCTACACCTTC
CASSSGATGVYGYTF
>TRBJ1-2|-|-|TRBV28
TGTGCCAGCACCCACGCACTAACGGTGGTGGGCTACACCTTC
CASTHALTVVGYTF
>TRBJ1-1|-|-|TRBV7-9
TGTGCCAGCAGCTTAGCCGCGGGGGGCCGGACTGAAGCTTTCTTT
CASSLAAGGRTEAFF
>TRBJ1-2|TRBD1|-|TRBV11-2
TGTGCCAGCAGCTTAGGGGACAGCTCTAACTATGGCTACACCTTC
CASSLGDSSNYGYTF
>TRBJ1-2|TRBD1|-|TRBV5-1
TGCGCCAGCAGTCTGGGACAGGGGAACTATGGCTACACCTTC
CASSLGQGNYGYTF
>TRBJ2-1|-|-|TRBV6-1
TGTGCCAGCAGGAAGGGGGGGACAACCAATGAGCAGTTCTTC
CASRKGGTTNEQFF
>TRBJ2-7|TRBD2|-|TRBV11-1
TGTGCCAGCAGCTCCTCAGGACTAGCGGGCCCCTACGAGCAGTACTTC
CASSSSGLAGPYEQYF
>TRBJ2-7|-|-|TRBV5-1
TGCGCCAGCAGCTTGGGTAGCGGAAACTACGAGCAGTACTTC
CASSLGSGNYEQYF
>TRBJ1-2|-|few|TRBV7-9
TGTGCCAGCGGGAGGAACTATGGCTACACCTTC
CASGRNYGYTF
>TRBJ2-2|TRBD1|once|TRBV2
TGTGCCAGCACTGCCGTGACAGGGAAGAACACCGGGGAGCTGTTTTTT
CASTAVTGKNTGELFF
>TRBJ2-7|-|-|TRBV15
TGTGCCACCAGCGACCCCTACAGCTACGAGCAGTACTTC
CATSDPYSYEQYF
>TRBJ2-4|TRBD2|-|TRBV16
TGTGCCAGCAGCCAATCCGGGACTAGGGACCTAGCCAAAAACATTCAGTACTTC
CASSQSGTRDLAKNIQYF
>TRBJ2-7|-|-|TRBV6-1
TGTGCCAGCCAGGACAGTTCCTACGAGCAGTACTTC
CASQDSSYEQYF